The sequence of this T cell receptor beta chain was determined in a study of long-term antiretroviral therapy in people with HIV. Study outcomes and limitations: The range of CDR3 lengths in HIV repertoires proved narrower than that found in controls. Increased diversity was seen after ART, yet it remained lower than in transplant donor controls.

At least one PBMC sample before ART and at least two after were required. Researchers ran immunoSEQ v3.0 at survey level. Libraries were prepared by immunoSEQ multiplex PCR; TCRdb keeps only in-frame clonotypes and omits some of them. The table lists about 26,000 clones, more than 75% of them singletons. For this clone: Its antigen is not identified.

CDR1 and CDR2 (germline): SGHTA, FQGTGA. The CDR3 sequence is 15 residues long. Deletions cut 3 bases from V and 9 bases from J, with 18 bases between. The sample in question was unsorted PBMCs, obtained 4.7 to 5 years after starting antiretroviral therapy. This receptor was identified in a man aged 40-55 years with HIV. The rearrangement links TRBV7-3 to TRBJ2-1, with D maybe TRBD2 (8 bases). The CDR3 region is CASSFATGTRFEQFF. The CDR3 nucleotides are TGTGCCAGCAGCTTCGCGACAGGGACTAGATTTGAGCAGTTCTTC.